This T cell receptor beta chain was identified in a study of blood T cell repertoires in COVID-19. Seattle patient enrollment occurred during active infection, with longitudinal follow-up thereafter. In the study's own analysis: From reference gene primer amplification, estimates of nucleated cell counts were derived. TCRdb keeps only in-frame clones here, not all; method: immunoSEQ multiplex PCR. For V, J and clone size, that table is used; D and trimming come from the DNA. This table holds 130,000 or so clones, 86% found once. V lost 4 bases, J lost 5 bases, and 18 bases lay in between. The CDR3 sequence is 15 residues long. The V gene's germline CDR1 is SGHRS and CDR2 YFSETQ.

The chain has TRBV5-1 and TRBJ1-1; tentatively, D is TRBD1 (5 bases). This clonotype was sampled from a woman in her seventies with COVID-19, enrolled during active disease. Sequencing was performed on peripheral blood. CDR3 protein: CASSQEGGGVTEAFF. The CDR3 DNA is TGCGCCAGCAGCCAGGAGGGTGGAGGGGTAACTGAAGCTTTCTTT.